This TCR beta chain was observed in a study of control samples from healthy donors and cancer patients. Per germline, CDR1 LGHDT and CDR2 YNNKEL (reference sequence). The CDR3 sequence is 17 residues long. Trimming took 0 bases from V and 7 from J; bases not matched to a gene: 12. TCRdb's copy holds only in-frame clones and misses some; the assay was immunoSEQ multiplex PCR. The sample lists about 140,000 clones, 80% to 95% occurring once. The receptor was derived from a man in his thirties or forties in good health. The chain couples TRBV3-1 (or the pseudogene TRBV3-2) to TRBJ2-1, with TRBD2 matching 7 bases. The source material was blood. Written as DNA, the CDR3 is TGTGCCAGCAGCCAAGACAGGTCGCGGGAGACGATAAATGAGCAGTTCTTC. Amino acids: CASSQDRSRETINEQFF.